This section outlines one T cell receptor beta chain sequence together with its context. Antigen unknown. The split of CD4+ cells yielded CD45RA+ naive and CD45RA-negative memory subsets. Libraries were prepared by immunoSEQ multiplex PCR; TCRdb keeps only in-frame clonotypes and omits some of them. Of about 2.3 million clones in the sample, approximately 93% were seen once. After removal of 5 bases from V and 2 bases from J, the junction contained 2 bases not matched to a gene. This CDR3 region has 14 residues. Germline CDR1 reads SGHTA; CDR2 reads FQGTGA. The entry originates in a study of shared clonotypes between healthy human individuals. Overall study findings and caveats: Owing to a small donor count, the genetic and exposure-history diversity represented was limited. As a rule, naive subsets had a larger estimated richness than memory subsets.

Sequencing was carried out using naive CD4+ T cells from PBMCs. The sample's subset: CD45RA+ positively selected. The source of this sequence is a young man in good health. Some clones in this sample may be carry-over from other donors' samples. This sequence joins TRBV7-3 and TRBJ2-1, with 8 nucleotides matching TRBD2. In DNA form, the CDR3 reads TGTGCCAGCAGCCGGGGACTAGCCTACAATGAGCAGTTCTTC. Its protein is CASSRGLAYNEQFF.